This is a list of T cell receptor beta chains from one sample in a study of T cell responses to AZD1222 COVID-19 vaccine. The protocol was immunoSEQ multiplex PCR, while the TCRdb copy is restricted to in-frame clones and leaves out a portion. Here the sample spans tens of thousands of clones, 75% to 85% being singletons. The starting material was peripheral blood, obtained on day 0 of AZD1222 vaccination. Every receptor here comes from an adult in good health. The CDR3 runs from the conserved cysteine through the conserved F or W. D genes are given only for firm matches. The size of a clone is reported for some rows only, either as once, few or many, or as a class for expanded clones.

>TRBJ1-2|TRBV29-1|-|-
CSVDQGVSGYTF
TGCAGCGTTGACCAGGGAGTGTCTGGCTACACCTTC
>TRBJ2-7|TRBV6-7|-|TRBD1
CASSYYSGRTDRVLSYEQYF
TGTGCCAGCAGTTATTATAGCGGACGAACGGACAGGGTCCTCTCCTACGAGCAGTACTTC
>TRBJ2-7|TRBV2|-|TRBD1
CASSLDRGQYEQYF
TGTGCCAGCAGTTTGGACAGGGGGCAATACGAGCAGTACTTC
>TRBJ1-2|TRBV7-7|-|-
CASSSRGASGYTF
TGTGCTAGCAGTTCCAGGGGCGCCTCTGGCTACACCTTC
>TRBJ1-2|TRBV29-1|few|TRBD1
CSVDGQVTYGYTF
TGCAGCGTTGACGGACAGGTTACCTATGGCTACACCTTC
>TRBJ1-4|TRBV11-3|-|-
CASSPPGRLNEKLFF
TGTGCCAGCAGCCCCCCGGGACGTCTTAATGAAAAACTGTTTTTT
>TRBJ1-6|TRBV28|few|TRBD1
CASSLRSGQGLSSYNSPLHF
TGTGCCAGCAGTTTACGCTCCGGACAGGGGCTATCCTCCTATAATTCACCCCTCCACTTT
>TRBJ1-5|TRBV3-1/TRBV3-2|-|TRBD1
CASSRGQGGQPQHF
TGTGCCAGCAGTCGAGGACAGGGCGGGCAGCCCCAGCATTTT
>TRBJ1-1|TRBV19|few|-
CASSIDSLNTEAFF
TGTGCCAGTAGTATAGACAGCCTGAACACTGAAGCTTTCTTT
>TRBJ1-2|TRBV28|-|-
CASTLMRGSYGYTF
TGTGCCAGCACCCTAATGCGGGGATCATATGGCTACACCTTC
>TRBJ2-7|TRBV7-2|-|-
CASSLLIQGFEQYF
TGTGCCAGCAGCTTACTAATACAGGGTTTCGAGCAGTACTTC
>TRBJ1-1|TRBV6-2/TRBV6-3|-|-
CASSYGRGENTEAFF
TGTGCCAGCAGTTACGGCAGGGGCGAGAACACTGAAGCTTTCTTT
>TRBJ1-5|TRBV6-5|-|-
CASSYSVGSNQPQHF
TGTGCCAGCAGTTACTCGGTGGGTTCCAATCAGCCCCAGCATTTT
>TRBJ2-7|TRBV12-3/TRBV12-4|-|-
CASRDDSYEQYF
TGTGCCAGCCGGGACGACTCCTACGAGCAGTACTTC
>TRBJ1-6|TRBV6-5|-|-
CASSYGGGGTDSPLHF
TGTGCCAGCAGTTACGGGGGTGGGGGGACGGATTCACCCCTCCACTTT
>TRBJ1-4|TRBV5-1|-|-
CASSLARANEKLFF
TGCGCCAGCAGCTTGGCCAGGGCGAATGAAAAACTGTTTTTT